The sequence of this TCR beta chain was determined in a study of T cell repertoires in cytomegalovirus infection. Study details: Public TCR beta signatures provided an indication of both CMV infection and a matching HLA type.

The V segment lost 6 bases and the J segment 10 bases; nucleotides outside the gene matches: 7. The CDR3 has 15 amino acids. The germline gives CDR1 MDHEN, CDR2 SYDVKM. This clonotype came up a few times. Its target is not known. TCRdb redid the calling of the reads with MiXCR, one entry per CDR3 protein. The sample consists of roughly 110,000 distinct CDR3 sequences, 10% of them appearing once. The chain carries TRBV28 and TRBJ2-1; 15 bases align to TRBD2. The source material was PBMCs, sequenced either directly or after in vitro stimulation (not recorded which). The sequence came from a human donor in good health (CMV status not recorded). Some clones in this sample may be carry-over from other donors' samples. For the CDR3, the DNA is TGTGCCAGCAGACTGGGACTAGCGGGAGGTGGCGAGCAGTTCTTC. This gives the protein CASRLGLAGGGEQFF.